Each of the 14 T cell receptor beta chains below was sequenced from the same sample in a study of blood T cells in healthy people across ages. Sample-barcoded 5' priming and a J-beta primer mix drove a second PCR of 7 to 11 cycles. MiXCR was run by TCRdb on the 5' RACE reads, yielding one entry per CDR3 protein. The sample yields under 800,000 distinct CDR3 sequences, around a fifth seen once. The material sequenced was blood. The receptors shown here come from a man between 70 and 80 years old in good health.

V is TRBV28 and J is TRBJ1-3; D unclear. Germline V gene lookup returns CDR1 MDHEN and CDR2 SYDVKM. CDR3 length equals 13 residues. With 6 bases removed from V and 0 bases from J, the gap between germline ends came to 6 bases. The DNA of the CDR3 is TGTGCCAGCAGGGTCCCCTCTGGAAACACCATATATTTT. Translating gives CASRVPSGNTIYF.

This clonotype was seen a handful of times. CDR3 in DNA: TGCAGTGCTAATAAAGCGGGAGGAGAGACCCAGTACTTC. It specifies CSANKAGGETQYF. The rearrangement joins TRBV20-1 to TRBJ2-5, with 9 nucleotides matching TRBD2. CDR3 length: 13 amino acids. V lost 4 bases to trimming and J lost 4 bases; unmatched junction nucleotides: 4. Germline V gene lookup returns CDR1 DFQATT and CDR2 SNEGSKA (reference sequence).

In its sample, this clonotype was seen a few times. The chain employs TRBV7-2 and TRBJ2-4; D assignment may be TRBD1 or TRBD2 (6 bases each). This CDR3 comprises 16 residues. Trimming cost V 2 bases and J 1 base, with 12 bases left between them. In germline, CDR1 is SGHTA, CDR2 FQGNSA. The CDR3 reads CASSLPQGRAKNIQYF. Written as DNA, the CDR3 is TGTGCCAGCAGCTTACCTCAGGGGAGGGCCAAAAACATTCAGTACTTC.

There are a few counts of this clonotype. The chain combines TRBV30 with TRBJ2-3; tentative D call: TRBD2 (6 bases). Germline CDR1 GTSNPN, CDR2 SVGIG (reference sequence). This CDR3 has 19 residues. V was shortened by 0 bases and J by 5 bases, with 27 bases between the two germline ends. The CDR3 sequence is CAWSVQDSGPLTGGDTQYF. Here the CDR3 DNA reads TGTGCCTGGAGTGTACAGGATAGCGGTCCCTTAACGGGTGGAGATACGCAGTATTTT.

The table lists this clonotype with a few counts. The chain recombines TRBV5-1 with TRBJ1-6; possible D gene TRBD1, 5 bases. Germline lookup yields CDR1 SGHRS and CDR2 YFSETQ. V shed 4 bases and J shed 4 bases, with 18 bases lying between them. This CDR3 has 17 amino acids. CDR3 in DNA: TGCGCCAGCAGCCCCTGGAGGGGAGAGGGGTATAATTCACCCCTCCACTTT. It specifies CASSPWRGEGYNSPLHF.

This clonotype was seen a handful of times. The V gene is TRBV20-1, the J gene TRBJ2-1, with unresolved D. The V gene's germline CDR1 is DFQATT and CDR2 SNEGSKA (reference sequence). V was shortened by 0 bases and J by 12 bases, with 9 bases between the two germline ends. This CDR3 has 11 amino acids. CDR3 DNA sequence: TGCAGTGCTAGAGAAGGGTTGGGGCAGTTCTTC. Protein product: CSAREGLGQFF.

This clonotype appeared a few times. V is TRBV20-1 and J is TRBJ2-4; D not certain. The V end lost 1 base, the J end lost 0 bases, and 16 bases lay between the germline ends. The CDR3 spans 17 residues. CDR1 DFQATT and CDR2 SNEGSKA come from the germline V gene (reference sequence). The CDR3 reads CSARARTGGLAKNIQYF. CDR3 coding DNA: TGCAGTGCTAGAGCAAGAACTGGCGGCCTAGCCAAAAACATTCAGTACTTC.

The CDR3, as DNA: TGTGCCAGCAGCCAGAGGGCAGATCAAGAGACCCAGTACTTC. This sequence encodes CASSQRADQETQYF. J is TRBJ2-5 and V is TRBV2; tentative D call: TRBD2 (5 bases). CDR3 length equals 14 residues. Germline CDR1 and CDR2: SNHLY and FYNNEI. Trimming shortened V by 6 bases and J by 2 bases, and 13 bases separated the two germline ends.

The chain is built from TRBV20-1 and TRBJ2-3, with 12 bases identical to TRBD2. V was pared by 2 bases and J by 2 bases, with 8 bases of the junction left unmatched. The CDR3 spans 17 residues. CDR1 is DFQATT, CDR2 SNEGSKA, per germline (reference sequence). CDR3 region: CSARRATSGRSTDTQYF. As DNA, the CDR3 is TGCAGTGCTAGAAGGGCGACTAGCGGGAGATCCACAGATACGCAGTATTTT.

Only one count was recorded for this clonotype. The conserved final phenylalanine or tryptophan is absent from the CDR3, which likely points to a read error. The V and J genes are TRBV6-1 and TRBJ2-7; 9 bases are shared with TRBD1. The CDR3 totals 12 residues. V lost 10 bases, J lost 3 bases, and 4 bases stayed unmatched. From germline, CDR1 is MNHNS and CDR2 SASEGT. CDR3 region: CATTTGGYEQYL. CDR3 sequence (DNA): TGTGCCACGACGACAGGGGGCTACGAGCAGTACTTG.

This clonotype has at least ten counts. The chain combines TRBV5-5 with TRBJ2-1, with 12 bases fitting TRBD1. CDR3 length: 15 residues. V lost 0 bases, J lost 7 bases, and 2 bases stayed unmatched. CDR1 and CDR2 from the germline V gene are SGHKS and YYEKEE (reference sequence). DNA for the CDR3: TGTGCCAGCAGCTTGGTGGGACAGGGGGCGAATGAGCAGTTCTTC. This gives the protein CASSLVGQGANEQFF.

A remark on this clonotype: The junction departs from germline at one end; a sequencing error may be responsible. This chain links TRBV20-1 with TRBJ1-2; TRBD1 matches 10 bases. There are 14 residues in the CDR3. In germline, CDR1 is DFQATT, CDR2 SNEGSKA (reference sequence). Here the CDR3 DNA reads TGCAGTGCTAAGCCCGGGACAGGGGCCTATGGCTACGCCTTC. It is translated as CSAKPGTGAYGYAF.

This chain connects TRBV2 to TRBJ2-7, with 10 bases identical to TRBD2. The CDR3 runs 15 residues. Unmatched junction bases numbered 8, after V lost 6 bases and J lost 3 bases. Germline loops: CDR1 SNHLY, CDR2 FYNNEI. The CDR3 bases are TGTGCCAGCAGGAAAGAGCGGGAGGGCCTCTACGAGCAGTACTTC. It specifies CASRKEREGLYEQYF.

On this clonotype itself: A read error may account for a junction end that differs from germline. The chain joins TRBV5-1 to TRBJ2-1, with D unresolved. The CDR3 totals 13 residues. CDR1 is SGHRS, CDR2 YFSETQ, per germline. DNA of the CDR3: TGCGCCGGCAGCGAGACGAGCTACAATGAGCAGTTCTTC. It codes for CAGSETSYNEQFF.